This section outlines one TCR beta chain sequence together with its context. The entry originates in a study of control samples from healthy donors and cancer patients. The data were produced by immunoSEQ multiplex PCR, yet TCRdb's version contains in-frame clones alone and is incomplete. The repertoire holds more than 140,000 clones, with roughly 94% as singletons. V lost 5 bases, J lost 8 bases, and 5 bases stayed unmatched. The CDR3 loop spans 12 amino acids. The chain has TRBV12-3 or TRBV12-4 and TRBJ1-2, with 7 nucleotides matching TRBD1. Sequenced: blood. This receptor was taken from a man between 35 and 55 years old in good health. Here the CDR3 DNA reads TGTGCCAGCAGTGAGGGGGCGTGGGGCTACACCTTC. Translated, it gives CASSEGAWGYTF.